Listed below are T cell receptor beta chains from one sample, sequenced in a study of cytomegalovirus exposure and HLA in healthy donors. TCRdb's table, derived via immunoSEQ multiplex PCR, lists solely in-frame clones and lacks some. The sample contains approximately 250,000 clones, 85% of which appear only once. The sample was PBMCs. The receptors were sampled from a girl aged 2-9 years in good health and CMV-seronegative. Each CDR3 is given with its conserved first and last residue. A D gene is named only where the DNA matches it firmly. A clone size is listed for some rows: how often the clone was seen (once, few, many), or a class if it is expanded.

>TRBD2|TRBV27|NA|TRBJ2-7
CASSLWLAGGSYEQYF
TGTGCCAGCAGTTTATGGTTAGCGGGAGGTTCCTACGAGCAGTACTTC
>TRBD1|TRBV7-9|NA|TRBJ1-2
CASSRDRYYGYTF
TGTGCCAGCAGCAGGGACAGATACTATGGCTACACCTTC
>TRBD2|TRBV5-4|once|TRBJ2-5
CASSPASGPQETQYF
TGTGCCAGCAGCCCAGCTAGCGGGCCCCAAGAGACCCAGTACTTC
>NA|TRBV19|NA|TRBJ2-2
CASSTLKGELFF
TGTGCCAGTAGTACCCTAAAAGGGGAGCTGTTTTTT
>NA|TRBV10-3|NA|TRBJ2-3
CAISEKGFQGDTQYF
TGTGCCATCAGTGAGAAGGGGTTCCAGGGAGATACGCAGTATTTT
>NA|TRBV6-5|NA|TRBJ2-5
CASSVEPQETQYF
TGTGCCAGCAGTGTTGAGCCGCAAGAGACCCAGTACTTC
>TRBD1|TRBV2|few|TRBJ1-5
CASRRTGSNQPQHF
TGTGCCAGCAGGAGGACAGGAAGCAATCAGCCCCAGCATTTT
>TRBD1|TRBV29-1|NA|TRBJ2-3
CSVGFGQGNTDTQYF
TGCAGCGTTGGTTTTGGACAGGGAAACACAGATACGCAGTATTTT
>NA|TRBV5-1|NA|TRBJ2-7
CASKPQGSFSYEQYF
TGCGCCAGCAAACCGCAGGGGTCCTTCTCCTACGAGCAGTACTTC
>NA|TRBV2|NA|TRBJ1-2
CAATRGGHGYTF
TGTGCGGCTACGCGGGGAGGCCATGGCTACACCTTC
>TRBD1|TRBV19|NA|TRBJ1-2
CASSITQGLNYGYTF
TGTGCCAGTAGTATCACACAGGGGCTTAACTATGGCTACACCTTC
>NA|TRBV2|NA|TRBJ1-2
CASSGDWNYYGYTF
TGTGCCAGCAGTGGGGACTGGAACTACTATGGCTACACCTTC
>NA|TRBV2|NA|TRBJ1-1
CASRMTRGGTEAFF
TGTGCCAGCAGAATGACTCGGGGGGGCACTGAAGCTTTCTTT
>NA|TRBV28|NA|TRBJ1-4
CASSLMYWAGKLFF
TGTGCCAGCAGTTTAATGTACTGGGCAGGAAAACTGTTTTTT
>NA|TRBV4-1|NA|TRBJ2-7
CASSHVTGTYEQYF
TGCGCCAGCAGCCATGTTACCGGGACCTACGAGCAGTACTTC
>NA|TRBV5-6|NA|TRBJ1-2
CASSRNSYGYTF
TGTGCCAGCAGCCGGAACAGCTATGGCTACACCTTC
>TRBD1|TRBV30|NA|TRBJ2-1
CAWSVGQGVNEQFF
TGTGCCTGGAGTGTTGGACAGGGGGTGAATGAGCAGTTCTTC